This T cell receptor (beta chain) was found in a study of T cells in localized non-small cell lung cancer. Study findings and constraints: In adjacent lung, a median roughly 56 of the top 100 tumor clones were found. Patients showing higher blood T cell density tended to see longer overall survival.

This clone showed up just once. Antigen: not known. Here immunoSEQ multiplex PCR was the method, and the copy in TCRdb shows in-frame clones only, minus some. In the table there are under 100,000 clones, 85% to 90% of which are singletons. CDR1 and CDR2 from the germline V gene are LNHDA and SQIVND (reference sequence). Losses at the gene ends were 4 bases for V and 3 bases for J; bases not matched to a gene: 8. The CDR3 runs 17 residues. This rearrangement joins TRBV19 to TRBJ1-4; 10 bases are shared with TRBD1. The receptor was isolated from a woman aged 40-75 years with stage I squamous cell lung carcinoma. Specimen: peripheral blood, collected before any cancer treatment. CDR3 protein: CASSRALGTGANEKLFF. The CDR3 nucleotides read TGTGCCAGTAGTAGGGCCCTCGGGACAGGGGCTAATGAAAAACTGTTTTTT.